This TCR beta chain derives from a study of blood T cell repertoires in COVID-19. Across the study: COVID-19 samples from acute and convalescent phases originated in the United States, Italy and Spain. From T cells, B-cell-depleted T cells, or PBMCs came the material, which was cDNA or gDNA.

The CDR3 loop spans 13 amino acids. In germline, CDR1 is SQVTM, CDR2 ANQGSEA. Germline trimming cut 4 bases from V and 5 bases from J; bases unmatched to any gene: 4. Original analysis: Estimation of nucleated cell counts relied on the amplification of reference gene primers. Clones were sequenced by immunoSEQ multiplex PCR, and TCRdb holds only the in-frame ones, with some missing. V, J and clone size are taken as reported in that table, and D and trimming were inferred from the DNA itself. The sample carries roughly 110,000 clones, approximately 84% recorded once. This chain joins TRBV29-1 and TRBJ1-4; 7 bases agree with TRBD1. This sequence was found in a middle-aged woman with acute or convalescent COVID-19. Sequences were obtained from peripheral blood. The CDR3 spells CSVASRGNEKLFF. The CDR3 region has the DNA TGCAGCGTTGCGAGCAGGGGGAATGAAAAACTGTTTTTT.